The present T cell receptor beta chain was sequenced within a study of identical twins. Whole-study results and caveats: Cord blood's abundant beta clonotypes had fewer insertions, unlike memory repertoires. With beta out-of-frame sequences, excess sharing by twins was weaker.

Donors were all healthy Caucasians. Trimming cost V 4 bases and J 5 bases; bases outside gene matches: 13. The CDR3 sequence is 17 residues long. CDR1 and CDR2 (germline): SGHAT, FQNNGV. With regard to this clonotype: Its antigen is undetermined.

Each CDR3 protein is one row after TCRdb ran MiXCR on the 5' RACE reads. In the table there are approximately 690,000 distinct CDR3 sequences, 6.1% of which are singletons. This receptor was identified in a man younger than 35 in good health. The sequenced material came from naive T cells sorted from blood. This chain joins TRBV11-2 and TRBJ2-3; 9 bases agree with TRBD2. The CDR3 DNA reads TGTGCCAGCAGCTGGACCTATAGCGGGAGTCTTGGAGATACGCAGTATTTT. Its translation: CASSWTYSGSLGDTQYF.